The present entry profiles one T cell receptor beta chain with its context. Source study methods: Researchers report that nucleated cell counts were estimated from reference gene primer amplification. Method: immunoSEQ multiplex PCR; TCRdb's copy keeps in-frame clones and lacks some. V and J calls and clone size are those listed in that table; D and trimming were worked out from the DNA. Of roughly 180,000 clones listed, 85% are singletons. The sample comes from a study of blood T cell repertoires in COVID-19. Germline CDR1 MNHEY, CDR2 SVGAGI. The germline V and J ends were trimmed by 5 bases and 5 bases, with 9 bases remaining between them. The CDR3 consists of 12 residues.

This sequence joins TRBV6-5 and TRBJ1-1; D is possibly TRBD1 (6 bases). Sequencing used PBMCs or T cells enriched from blood (not recorded which). This sequence originates from a middle-aged man who had recovered from COVID-19. CDR3 DNA: TGTGCCAGCAGTCAAACAGGGACTGAAGCTTTCTTT. Its protein is CASSQTGTEAFF.